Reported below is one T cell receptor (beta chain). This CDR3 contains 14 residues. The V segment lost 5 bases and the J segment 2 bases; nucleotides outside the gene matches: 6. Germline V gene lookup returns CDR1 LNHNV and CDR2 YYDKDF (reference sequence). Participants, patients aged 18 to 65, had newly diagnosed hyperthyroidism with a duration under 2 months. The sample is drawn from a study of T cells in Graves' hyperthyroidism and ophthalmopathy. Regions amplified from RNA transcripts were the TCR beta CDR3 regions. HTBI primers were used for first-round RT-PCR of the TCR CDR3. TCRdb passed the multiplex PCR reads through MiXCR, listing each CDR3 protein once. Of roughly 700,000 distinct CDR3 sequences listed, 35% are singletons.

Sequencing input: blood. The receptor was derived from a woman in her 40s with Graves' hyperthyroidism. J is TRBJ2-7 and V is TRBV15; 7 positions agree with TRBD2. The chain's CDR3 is CATSRGEGTYEQYF. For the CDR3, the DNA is TGTGCCACCAGCCGTGGGGAGGGCACCTACGAGCAGTACTTC.